The rows below give T cell receptor beta chains drawn from one sample of a study of Ad26.COV2.S vaccination and SARS-CoV-2 variants. Only in-frame clones appear in the TCRdb table, and some are missing; sequencing was by immunoSEQ multiplex PCR. The sample yields 350,000 to 400,000 clones, approximately 89% seen once. This specimen consisted of peripheral blood, obtained in a trial of Ad26.COV2.S vaccine versus placebo. These receptors were taken from a person between 18 and 60 years old who received the Ad26.COV2.S COVID-19 vaccine or a placebo. Both conserved end residues are part of each CDR3. The D gene is left open where the match is weak. Clone size, where shown, is once, few, many, or a class for clones that have expanded.

>-|-|TRBJ2-7|13|TRBV15
CATSRDRGDEQYF
TGTGCCACCAGCAGAGATCGGGGAGACGAGCAGTACTTC
>-|-|TRBJ1-3|15|TRBV6-2/TRBV6-3
CASSSGQGLKNTIYF
TGTGCCAGCAGTTCGGGTCAGGGGTTGAAAAACACCATATATTTT
>-|-|TRBJ2-7|14|TRBV28
CASRGQVRGYEQYF
TGTGCCAGCAGGGGGCAGGTCAGAGGCTACGAGCAGTACTTC
>TRBD2|-|TRBJ2-3|16|TRBV30
CAWSVLLAGGPGTQYF
TGTGCCTGGAGTGTGTTGCTAGCGGGAGGCCCAGGGACGCAGTATTTT
>-|-|TRBJ2-7|15|TRBV2
CASSEAASRRDEQYF
TGTGCCAGCAGTGAAGCGGCATCCCGGCGAGACGAGCAGTACTTC
>-|-|TRBJ2-6|14|TRBV28
CASSTNYGANVLTF
TGTGCCAGCAGTACGAACTATGGGGCCAACGTCCTGACTTTC
>-|-|TRBJ2-7|13|TRBV3-1/TRBV3-2
CASSQDGSYEQYF
TGTGCCAGCAGCCAAGATGGATCCTACGAGCAGTACTTC
>TRBD2|-|TRBJ2-1|17|TRBV19
CASSALKLAGTRNEQFF
TGTGCCAGTAGTGCTCTAAAACTAGCGGGAACAAGGAATGAGCAGTTCTTC
>-|-|TRBJ2-3|14|TRBV29-1
CSVTDRDNTDTQYF
TGCAGCGTTACTGACCGGGACAACACAGATACGCAGTATTTT
>-|few|TRBJ1-4|15|TRBV19
CASSITAFRGEKLFF
TGTGCCAGTAGTATAACAGCCTTCAGGGGTGAAAAACTGTTTTTT
>TRBD1|-|TRBJ2-7|15|TRBV5-5
CASSSRTGGLYEQYF
TGTGCCAGCAGCTCCCGGACAGGGGGCCTCTACGAGCAGTACTTC
>-|-|TRBJ2-5|13|TRBV7-3
CASSSPGLQTQYF
TGTGCCAGCAGCTCCCCCGGACTACAGACCCAGTACTTC
>-|-|TRBJ2-7|13|TRBV4-3
CASSRTRSGEQYF
TGCGCCAGCAGCCGGACCCGATCTGGCGAGCAGTACTTC
>-|-|TRBJ2-1|14|TRBV3-1/TRBV3-2
CASSHMDRGNEQFF
TGTGCCAGCAGCCACATGGACCGAGGCAATGAGCAGTTCTTC
>-|-|TRBJ1-2|11|TRBV5-8
CASSRIYGYTF
TGTGCCAGCAGCCGGATCTATGGCTACACCTTC
>-|-|TRBJ1-3|17|TRBV5-1
CASSLAPPGLSGNTIYF
TGCGCCAGCAGCTTGGCCCCTCCCGGACTTTCTGGAAACACCATATATTTT
>-|-|TRBJ1-2|11|TRBV28
CASSSIYGYTF
TGTGCCAGCAGTTCTATCTATGGCTACACCTTC
>-|once|TRBJ1-1|14|TRBV9
CASSALPTYTEAFF
TGTGCCAGCAGCGCCCTCCCGACCTACACTGAAGCTTTCTTT
>-|-|TRBJ2-5|13|TRBV24-1
CATSEAGKETQYF
TGTGCCACCAGTGAGGCAGGGAAAGAGACCCAGTACTTC
>-|-|TRBJ2-1|15|TRBV9
CASSPHVGTYNEQFF
TGTGCCAGCAGCCCTCATGTCGGGACTTACAATGAGCAGTTCTTC
>-|-|TRBJ1-5|15|TRBV7-2
CASSQGLNSNQPQHF
TGTGCCAGCAGCCAGGGACTTAATAGCAATCAGCCCCAGCATTTT
>-|-|TRBJ2-2|16|TRBV11-3
CASSAKGPLNTGELFF
TGTGCCAGCAGCGCCAAGGGACCTTTGAACACCGGGGAGCTGTTTTTT
>-|-|TRBJ1-1|14|TRBV6-5
CASRQGRGNTEAFF
TGTGCCAGCAGACAAGGACGAGGGAACACTGAAGCTTTCTTT
>-|-|TRBJ1-1|14|TRBV18
CASSPPGQNTEAFF
TGTGCCAGCTCACCGCCCGGTCAGAACACTGAAGCTTTCTTT
>-|-|TRBJ1-4|17|TRBV7-9
CASSLAPRQAKGEKLFF
TGTGCCAGCAGCTTAGCTCCCAGACAGGCGAAAGGAGAAAAACTGTTTTTT
>-|-|TRBJ1-2|15|TRBV7-8
CASSSSGWGAPGYTF
TGTGCCAGCAGCTCCTCCGGGTGGGGGGCGCCAGGCTACACCTTC
>-|-|TRBJ2-1|16|TRBV21-1
CASSKLQGQRDNEQFF
TGTGCCAGCAGCAAATTACAGGGACAGAGAGACAATGAGCAGTTCTTC
>TRBD2|-|TRBJ2-1|15|TRBV3-1/TRBV3-2
CASSPGLAGVGEQFF
TGTGCCAGCAGCCCCGGACTAGCGGGAGTCGGTGAGCAGTTCTTC
>TRBD2|-|TRBJ2-3|16|TRBV5-1
CASSSLIAGPTDTQYF
TGCGCCAGCAGCTCGCTTATAGCGGGGCCCACAGATACGCAGTATTTT